The clone carrying this T cell receptor beta chain was detected a few times. The use of a sample-barcoded 5' primer and a J-beta primer mix characterized a second PCR of about 6 to 12 cycles. From the 5' RACE reads, TCRdb called clonotypes with MiXCR, one entry per CDR3 protein. The sample shows roughly 1.5 million distinct CDR3 sequences, approximately 43% of them seen only once. The CDR3 contains 15 residues. V lost 5 bases to trimming and J lost 3 bases; unmatched junction nucleotides: 7. From germline, CDR1 is KGHDR and CDR2 SFDVKD. This record belongs to a study of blood T cells in healthy people across ages.

V gene TRBV24-1 combines with J gene TRBJ1-1, with TRBD1 identical over 8 bases. This clonotype was obtained from a woman aged 18-29 years in good health. Sequences were obtained from blood. The CDR3 is CATSAQGARDTEAFF. The CDR3, as DNA: TGTGCCACCAGTGCCCAGGGGGCGAGGGACACTGAAGCTTTCTTT.